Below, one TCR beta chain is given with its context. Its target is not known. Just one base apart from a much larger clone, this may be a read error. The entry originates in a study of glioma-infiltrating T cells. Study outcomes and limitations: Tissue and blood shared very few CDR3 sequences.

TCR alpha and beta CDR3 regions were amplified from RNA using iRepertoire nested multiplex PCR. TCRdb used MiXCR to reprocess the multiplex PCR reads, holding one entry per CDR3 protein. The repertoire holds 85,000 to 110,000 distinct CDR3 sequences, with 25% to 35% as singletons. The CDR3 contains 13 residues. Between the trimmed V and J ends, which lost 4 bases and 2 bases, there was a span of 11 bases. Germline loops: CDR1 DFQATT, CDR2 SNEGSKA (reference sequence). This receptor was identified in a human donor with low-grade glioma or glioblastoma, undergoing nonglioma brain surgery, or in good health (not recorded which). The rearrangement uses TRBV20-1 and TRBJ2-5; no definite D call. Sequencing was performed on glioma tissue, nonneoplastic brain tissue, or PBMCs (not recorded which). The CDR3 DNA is TGCAGTGCTATAGTTGGCGGTCAAGAGACCCAGTACTTC. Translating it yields CSAIVGGQETQYF.